The present T cell receptor beta chain was sequenced within a study of monozygotic twins with cystic fibrosis. Germline CDR1 is LGHNA and CDR2 is YSLEER. The CDR3 contains 18 residues. After removal of 2 bases from V and 1 base from J, the junction contained 6 bases not matched to a gene. Here immunoSEQ multiplex PCR was the method, and the copy in TCRdb shows in-frame clones only, minus some. The sample consists of some 20,000 clones, approximately 96% of them appearing once. This clone was seen just once. This TCR derives from a woman aged 30 to 39 with cystic fibrosis. This sequence joins TRBV4-3 and TRBJ2-2; 11 bases fit TRBD2. The sequenced sample consisted of blood. CDR3 DNA sequence: TGCGCCAGCAGCCAAACGTTAGCGGGGGGGTTGAACACCGGGGAGCTGTTTTTT. Amino acid sequence: CASSQTLAGGLNTGELFF.